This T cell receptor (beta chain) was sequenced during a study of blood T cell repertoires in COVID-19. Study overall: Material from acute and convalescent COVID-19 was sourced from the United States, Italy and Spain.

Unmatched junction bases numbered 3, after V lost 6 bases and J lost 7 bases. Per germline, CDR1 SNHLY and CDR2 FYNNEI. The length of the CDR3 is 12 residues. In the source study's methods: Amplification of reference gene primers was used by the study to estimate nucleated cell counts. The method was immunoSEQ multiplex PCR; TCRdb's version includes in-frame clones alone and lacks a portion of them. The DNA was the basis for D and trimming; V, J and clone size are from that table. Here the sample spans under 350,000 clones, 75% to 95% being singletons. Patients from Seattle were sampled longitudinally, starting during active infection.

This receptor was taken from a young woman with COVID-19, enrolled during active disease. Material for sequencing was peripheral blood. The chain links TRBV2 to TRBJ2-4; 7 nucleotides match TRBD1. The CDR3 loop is CASSWDSNIQYF. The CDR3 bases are TGTGCCAGCAGCTGGGACAGTAACATTCAGTACTTC.